The T cell receptor beta chain described here comes from a study of shared clonotypes between healthy human individuals. General study results and limits: Among non-shared clonotypes, generation probabilities were lower than among those shared by all four donors.

The J segment lost 4 bases and the V segment lost 5 bases, leaving 7 bases of the junction unmatched. The germline CDR1 and CDR2 sequences are SGHTA and FQGNSA. CDR3 length: 14 residues. All donors were healthy HIV-negative adults lacking recent acute infections or vaccinations. Negatively enriched CD4+ T cells were divided by CD45RA into naive and memory. This clone was observed a single time. The antigen remains unidentified. The assay was run at deep level. The protocol was immunoSEQ multiplex PCR, while the TCRdb copy is restricted to in-frame clones and leaves out a portion. The table lists about 980,000 clones, 70% to 85% of them singletons.

Material: memory CD4+ T cells sorted from blood. The subset: CD45RA-negative fraction. The source of this sequence is a young man in good health. The V and J genes are TRBV7-2 and TRBJ1-2, with 7 bases matching TRBD1. CDR3 region: CASSRRDSSYGYTF. CDR3 coding DNA: TGTGCCAGCAGCCGACGGGACAGTAGCTATGGCTACACCTTC.